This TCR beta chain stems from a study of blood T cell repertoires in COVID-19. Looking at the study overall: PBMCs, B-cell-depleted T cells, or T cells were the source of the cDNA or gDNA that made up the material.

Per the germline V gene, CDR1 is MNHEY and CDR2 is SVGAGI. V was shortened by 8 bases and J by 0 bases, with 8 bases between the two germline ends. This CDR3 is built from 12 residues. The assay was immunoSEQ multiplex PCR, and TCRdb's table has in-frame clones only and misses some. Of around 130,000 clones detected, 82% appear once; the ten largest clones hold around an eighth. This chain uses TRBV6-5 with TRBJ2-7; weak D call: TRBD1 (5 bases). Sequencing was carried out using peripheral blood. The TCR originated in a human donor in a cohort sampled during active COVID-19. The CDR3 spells CASGQGSYEQYF. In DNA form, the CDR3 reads TGTGCCAGCGGGCAGGGCTCCTACGAGCAGTACTTC.